This is a list of T cell receptor beta chains from one sample in a study of cytomegalovirus exposure and HLA in healthy donors. Sequencing used immunoSEQ multiplex PCR; TCRdb keeps in-frame clones, though not all of them. Among some 150,000 clones listed, approximately 76% were seen once. The material sequenced was PBMCs. The receptors stem from a man in his sixties in good health and CMV-seronegative. Both conserved end residues are part of each CDR3. The order of the fields is V gene, J gene, clone size, D gene, CDR3 protein, CDR3 DNA. A D gene is named only where the DNA matches it firmly. Size values are once, few and many counts, or a class for expanded clones, and some rows have none.

v_gene: TRBV6-6
j_gene: TRBJ2-3
abundance: NA
d_gene: TRBD2
CDR3aa: CASSARASGGADTQYF
CDR3nt: TGTGCCAGCAGTGCCCGGGCTAGCGGGGGGGCAGATACGCAGTATTTT

v_gene: TRBV27
j_gene: TRBJ1-1
abundance: few
d_gene: NA
CDR3aa: CASSAGTSNTEAFF
CDR3nt: TGTGCCAGCAGCGCCGGGACATCGAACACTGAAGCTTTCTTT

v_gene: TRBV6-5
j_gene: TRBJ1-3
abundance: NA
d_gene: TRBD1
CDR3aa: CASSYERTGPGNTIYF
CDR3nt: TGTGCCAGCAGTTACGAGAGGACAGGGCCTGGAAACACCATATATTTT

v_gene: TRBV11-3
j_gene: TRBJ1-1
abundance: few
d_gene: NA
CDR3aa: CASSPGGGSGTEAFF
CDR3nt: TGTGCCAGCAGCCCAGGTGGGGGGTCGGGCACTGAAGCTTTCTTT

v_gene: TRBV19
j_gene: TRBJ1-5
abundance: NA
d_gene: NA
CDR3aa: CASSGVTAYNQPQHF
CDR3nt: TGTGCCAGTAGCGGCGTAACAGCTTATAATCAGCCCCAGCATTTT

v_gene: TRBV21-1
j_gene: TRBJ1-5
abundance: few
d_gene: NA
CDR3aa: CASSIPSRDREESRDQPQHF
CDR3nt: TGTGCCAGCAGCATCCCCTCCCGGGACAGGGAAGAGTCGCGAGATCAGCCCCAGCATTTT

v_gene: TRBV4-2
j_gene: TRBJ1-2
abundance: NA
d_gene: TRBD1
CDR3aa: CASSQDRFLNYGYTF
CDR3nt: TGTGCCAGCAGCCAGGACAGGTTTTTGAACTATGGCTACACCTTC

v_gene: TRBV6-5
j_gene: TRBJ1-2
abundance: NA
d_gene: TRBD1
CDR3aa: CASSLGQHYYGYTF
CDR3nt: TGTGCCAGCAGTTTGGGACAGCACTACTATGGCTACACCTTC

v_gene: TRBV6-5
j_gene: TRBJ1-6
abundance: NA
d_gene: TRBD1
CDR3aa: CASSYDRATYNSPLHF
CDR3nt: TGTGCCAGCAGTTATGACAGGGCCACCTATAATTCACCCCTCCACTTT

v_gene: TRBV7-2
j_gene: TRBJ2-5
abundance: NA
d_gene: NA
CDR3aa: CASSLDPSATGETQYF
CDR3nt: TGTGCCAGCAGCTTAGACCCTAGCGCCACGGGAGAGACCCAGTACTTC

v_gene: TRBV5-1
j_gene: TRBJ2-7
abundance: NA
d_gene: NA
CDR3aa: CASGQEATSAGEQYF
CDR3nt: TGCGCCAGCGGACAGGAGGCGACTAGCGCGGGGGAGCAGTACTTC

v_gene: TRBV5-1
j_gene: TRBJ2-7
abundance: NA
d_gene: NA
CDR3aa: CASSFPSGYEQYF
CDR3nt: TGCGCCAGCAGCTTCCCCAGCGGATACGAGCAGTACTTC

v_gene: TRBV10-3
j_gene: TRBJ1-2
abundance: NA
d_gene: TRBD1
CDR3aa: CAISDGGRGNGYGYTF
CDR3nt: TGTGCCATCAGTGATGGAGGCAGGGGGAATGGGTATGGCTACACCTTC

v_gene: TRBV2
j_gene: TRBJ1-5
abundance: NA
d_gene: NA
CDR3aa: CASSDMTERQPQHF
CDR3nt: TGTGCCAGCAGTGATATGACAGAAAGGCAGCCCCAGCATTTT

v_gene: TRBV11-2
j_gene: TRBJ1-5
abundance: few
d_gene: NA
CDR3aa: CASSSDYGPQHF
CDR3nt: TGTGCCAGCAGCTCCGACTATGGGCCCCAGCATTTT

v_gene: TRBV6-6
j_gene: TRBJ1-1
abundance: NA
d_gene: NA
CDR3aa: CATLKGREAFF
CDR3nt: TGTGCCACCCTCAAGGGGCGTGAAGCTTTCTTT

v_gene: TRBV7-2
j_gene: TRBJ2-2
abundance: NA
d_gene: TRBD2
CDR3aa: CASSLVGGETGELFF
CDR3nt: TGTGCCAGCAGCTTAGTTGGGGGGGAAACCGGGGAGCTGTTTTTT

v_gene: TRBV9
j_gene: TRBJ2-3
abundance: NA
d_gene: TRBD2
CDR3aa: CASSVRVLSGGTDTQYF
CDR3nt: TGTGCCAGCAGCGTAAGGGTCCTCAGCGGGGGCACAGATACGCAGTATTTT

v_gene: TRBV10-3
j_gene: TRBJ1-4
abundance: NA
d_gene: NA
CDR3aa: CATQSAQGTEKLFF
CDR3nt: TGTGCTACTCAGAGCGCGCAGGGGACAGAAAAACTGTTTTTT

v_gene: TRBV7-8
j_gene: TRBJ2-3
abundance: NA
d_gene: TRBD1
CDR3aa: CASSTGTGWTDTQYF
CDR3nt: TGTGCCAGCAGCACAGGGACAGGATGGACAGATACGCAGTATTTT

v_gene: TRBV5-1
j_gene: TRBJ1-1
abundance: NA
d_gene: NA
CDR3aa: CASYSQDTLNTEAFF
CDR3nt: TGCGCCAGCTACTCCCAGGACACCCTGAACACTGAAGCTTTCTTT

v_gene: TRBV5-4
j_gene: TRBJ1-6
abundance: NA
d_gene: NA
CDR3aa: CASSLIGGSPLHF
CDR3nt: TGTGCCAGCAGCCTGATCGGGGGTTCACCCCTCCACTTT

v_gene: TRBV9
j_gene: TRBJ1-2
abundance: NA
d_gene: NA
CDR3aa: CASSPAGAPSGYTF
CDR3nt: TGTGCCAGCAGCCCCGCGGGCGCACCGTCTGGCTACACCTTC

v_gene: TRBV6-6
j_gene: TRBJ2-4
abundance: NA
d_gene: NA
CDR3aa: CASSYSPDIQYF
CDR3nt: TGTGCCAGCAGTTACTCCCCCGACATTCAGTACTTC

v_gene: TRBV7-2
j_gene: TRBJ2-2
abundance: NA
d_gene: NA
CDR3aa: CASSLVGRDSGELFF
CDR3nt: TGTGCCAGCAGCTTAGTAGGCCGGGATTCCGGGGAGCTGTTTTTT

v_gene: TRBV6-1
j_gene: TRBJ2-7
abundance: NA
d_gene: TRBD1
CDR3aa: CASSASGQDEQYF
CDR3nt: TGTGCCAGCAGTGCCTCCGGACAGGACGAGCAGTACTTC

v_gene: TRBV29-1
j_gene: TRBJ1-1
abundance: NA
d_gene: TRBD1
CDR3aa: CSVARGLFTEAFF
CDR3nt: TGCAGCGTTGCGAGGGGGCTTTTCACTGAAGCTTTCTTT

v_gene: TRBV18
j_gene: TRBJ2-5
abundance: NA
d_gene: NA
CDR3aa: CASSPDNGQGTQYF
CDR3nt: TGTGCCAGCTCACCCGACAACGGTCAAGGGACCCAGTACTTC

v_gene: TRBV29-1
j_gene: TRBJ1-5
abundance: once
d_gene: NA
CDR3aa: CSVVAGSNQPQHF
CDR3nt: TGCAGCGTTGTGGCGGGTAGCAATCAGCCCCAGCATTTT

v_gene: TRBV27
j_gene: TRBJ1-5
abundance: few
d_gene: TRBD1
CDR3aa: CASSGRRGLGPQHF
CDR3nt: TGTGCCAGCAGTGGGAGGAGGGGGCTGGGGCCCCAGCATTTT

v_gene: TRBV29-1
j_gene: TRBJ1-1
abundance: few
d_gene: TRBD1
CDR3aa: CSVEKQGGNTEAFF
CDR3nt: TGCAGCGTAGAGAAACAGGGGGGGAACACTGAAGCTTTCTTT

v_gene: TRBV14
j_gene: TRBJ2-7
abundance: NA
d_gene: TRBD1
CDR3aa: CASGQDYEQYF
CDR3nt: TGTGCCAGCGGACAGGACTACGAGCAGTACTTC

v_gene: TRBV5-1
j_gene: TRBJ2-3
abundance: NA
d_gene: NA
CDR3aa: CASSWWGLSTDTQYF
CDR3nt: TGCGCCAGCAGCTGGTGGGGGCTCAGCACAGATACGCAGTATTTT

v_gene: TRBV4-3
j_gene: TRBJ2-2
abundance: NA
d_gene: TRBD1
CDR3aa: CASSQSYGTGHTGELFF
CDR3nt: TGCGCCAGCAGCCAATCATACGGGACAGGGCACACCGGGGAGCTGTTTTTT

v_gene: TRBV5-1
j_gene: TRBJ2-5
abundance: NA
d_gene: TRBD2
CDR3aa: CASSPSGGAGETQYF
CDR3nt: TGCGCCAGCTCACCTAGCGGGGGGGCCGGGGAGACCCAGTACTTC

v_gene: TRBV19
j_gene: TRBJ2-7
abundance: NA
d_gene: NA
CDR3aa: CASSIGAGPSYEQYF
CDR3nt: TGTGCCAGTAGTATAGGAGCAGGGCCGTCCTACGAGCAGTACTTC

v_gene: TRBV15
j_gene: TRBJ1-4
abundance: NA
d_gene: TRBD1
CDR3aa: CATSRDGQAREKLFF
CDR3nt: TGTGCCACCAGCAGAGACGGACAGGCGAGGGAAAAACTGTTTTTT

v_gene: TRBV19
j_gene: TRBJ2-5
abundance: NA
d_gene: TRBD1
CDR3aa: CASSSDRGLLETQYF
CDR3nt: TGTGCCAGTAGTAGTGACAGGGGGCTGTTGGAGACCCAGTACTTC

v_gene: TRBV29-1
j_gene: TRBJ1-2
abundance: NA
d_gene: TRBD1
CDR3aa: CSVGTGGDYGYTF
CDR3nt: TGCAGCGTAGGGACAGGGGGCGACTATGGCTACACCTTC

v_gene: TRBV7-8
j_gene: TRBJ2-7
abundance: NA
d_gene: NA
CDR3aa: CASSLSGGRDEQYF
CDR3nt: TGTGCCAGCAGCTTATCTGGGGGCCGGGACGAGCAGTACTTC

v_gene: TRBV9
j_gene: TRBJ2-3
abundance: NA
d_gene: NA
CDR3aa: CASSVALGGTSTDTQYF
CDR3nt: TGTGCCAGCAGCGTAGCTCTCGGAGGGACTAGCACAGATACGCAGTATTTT

v_gene: TRBV7-2
j_gene: TRBJ1-4
abundance: once
d_gene: NA
CDR3aa: CASSLGGGNEKLFF
CDR3nt: TGTGCCAGCAGCTTAGGTGGAGGCAATGAAAAACTGTTTTTT

v_gene: TRBV9
j_gene: TRBJ2-2
abundance: NA
d_gene: NA
CDR3aa: CASRGGGRANTGELFF
CDR3nt: TGTGCCAGCAGGGGAGGAGGGAGAGCGAACACCGGGGAGCTGTTTTTT

v_gene: TRBV5-3
j_gene: TRBJ1-2
abundance: NA
d_gene: NA
CDR3aa: CARSFDSTDNRYGYTF
CDR3nt: TGTGCCAGAAGCTTCGACTCTACGGACAACCGCTATGGCTACACCTTC

v_gene: TRBV27
j_gene: TRBJ1-2
abundance: once
d_gene: NA
CDR3aa: CASRPDSNYGYTF
CDR3nt: TGTGCCAGCAGACCAGACAGTAACTATGGCTACACCTTC

v_gene: TRBV29-1
j_gene: TRBJ2-7
abundance: NA
d_gene: TRBD2
CDR3aa: CSMRLAGSYEQYF
CDR3nt: TGCAGCATGAGACTAGCGGGGTCCTACGAGCAGTACTTC

v_gene: TRBV5-1
j_gene: TRBJ2-7
abundance: NA
d_gene: NA
CDR3aa: CASSLVSGFEQYF
CDR3nt: TGCGCCAGCAGCTTGGTCTCGGGGTTCGAGCAGTACTTC

v_gene: TRBV19
j_gene: TRBJ2-7
abundance: NA
d_gene: TRBD2
CDR3aa: CATRTSSYNEQYF
CDR3nt: TGTGCCACCCGGACTAGCAGTTACAACGAGCAGTACTTC

v_gene: TRBV28
j_gene: TRBJ2-5
abundance: NA
d_gene: TRBD2
CDR3aa: CASSLFLFLAGPEETQYF
CDR3nt: TGTGCCAGCAGTTTATTCCTGTTCCTAGCGGGTCCCGAAGAGACCCAGTACTTC

v_gene: TRBV6-5
j_gene: TRBJ1-2
abundance: NA
d_gene: NA
CDR3aa: CASSYGRRDGYTF
CDR3nt: TGTGCCAGCAGTTACGGTAGGAGAGACGGCTACACCTTC

v_gene: TRBV6-5
j_gene: TRBJ1-2
abundance: once
d_gene: TRBD1
CDR3aa: CASTSWDSSIYGYTF
CDR3nt: TGTGCCAGCACCTCCTGGGACAGCTCAATCTATGGCTACACCTTC

v_gene: TRBV19
j_gene: TRBJ2-5
abundance: NA
d_gene: NA
CDR3aa: CASSIGQHTETQYF
CDR3nt: TGTGCCAGTAGTATTGGACAGCATACAGAGACCCAGTACTTC

v_gene: TRBV28
j_gene: TRBJ2-5
abundance: NA
d_gene: TRBD1
CDR3aa: CASSSTGVQYF
CDR3nt: TGTGCCAGCAGTTCGACAGGGGTTCAGTACTTC

v_gene: TRBV5-4
j_gene: TRBJ2-5
abundance: NA
d_gene: TRBD2
CDR3aa: CASSFGLAGGQEAQYF
CDR3nt: TGTGCCAGCAGCTTCGGACTAGCGGGGGGACAAGAGGCCCAGTACTTC